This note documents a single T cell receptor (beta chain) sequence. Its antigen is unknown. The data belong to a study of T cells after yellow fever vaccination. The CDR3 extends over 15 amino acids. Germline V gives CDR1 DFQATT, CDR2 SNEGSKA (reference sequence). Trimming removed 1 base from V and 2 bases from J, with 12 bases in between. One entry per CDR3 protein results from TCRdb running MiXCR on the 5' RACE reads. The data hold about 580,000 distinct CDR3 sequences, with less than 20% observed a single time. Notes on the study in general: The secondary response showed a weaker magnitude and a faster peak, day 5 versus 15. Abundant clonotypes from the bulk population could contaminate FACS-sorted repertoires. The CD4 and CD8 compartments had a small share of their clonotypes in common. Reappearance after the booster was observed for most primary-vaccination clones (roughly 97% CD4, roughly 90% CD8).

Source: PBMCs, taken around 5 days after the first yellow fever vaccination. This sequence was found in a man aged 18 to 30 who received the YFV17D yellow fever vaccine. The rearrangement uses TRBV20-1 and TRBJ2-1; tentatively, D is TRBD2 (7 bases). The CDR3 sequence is CSARGTGGAYNEQFF. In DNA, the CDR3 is TGCAGTGCTAGAGGGACGGGGGGCGCCTACAATGAGCAGTTCTTC.